This T cell receptor (beta chain) was identified in a study of T cells expressing NK-cell markers (dated by TCRdb to about 2020). Background on the whole study: TCR beta-chain repertoires were profiled in sorted CD3+CD56+NKG2C+, CD3+CD56+NKG2C- and CD3+CD56-NKG2C+ T-cell subsets from fewer than 10 donors. Sequencing of the libraries produced 2 x 150 bp reads on Illumina HiSeq 2000/2500, MiSeq or NextSeq. The eight sequenced donors were randomly selected healthy volunteers, three men and five women. Among the eight sequenced donors, only one was HCMV-seronegative, while the other seven were HCMV-seropositive. On the study overall, not on this receptor specifically: For roughly 6 donors, the dominant CD3+CD56+NKG2C+ clonotypes were among the top 10 CD8+ clonotypes and accounted for about 1.0-7.0% of CD8+ T cells. Whether the expanded NKG2C-expressing T cell clones were specific for HCMV antigens was left unclear. Those dominant clonotypes were again the most abundant among CD3+CD56-NKG2C+ cells in several donors, at about 28.3-60.1%.

About this clonotype itself: Its specific antigen is unknown.

The sample was run on an Illumina HiSeq 2000. TCR beta cDNA libraries were made by 5'RACE template switching that added a universal primer site and unique molecular identifiers. cDNA synthesis was primed from the TCR beta constant segment and was followed by two successive PCR amplification steps. The study's own analysis went as follows. MIGEC was used to demultiplex reads and group the reads by UMI, and MiTCR was used to assemble and quantify clonotypes. Only TCR cDNA sequences supported by at least two reads were kept to exclude erroneous sequences. The tcR package was used for downstream repertoire analysis, and clonotypes were matched between fractions using CDR3 nucleotide sequence together with V segment. VDJmatch was used to annotate antigen specificity against VDJdb, with one amino acid substitution in CDR3 allowed. After reprocessing by TCRdb, each CDR3 protein sequence is one entry, and no DNA is given. None of the V and J calls come from the authors' own analysis; TCRdb made them. Per the sample table, the count is approximately 380,000 distinct CDR3 sequences. Around 4.9% of the sample goes to the ten largest clones.

To determine HCMV serostatus, a commercial ELISA kit was used to detect HCMV-specific IgG in serum. Peripheral blood mononuclear cells were isolated from blood by Ficoll density gradient centrifugation. The receptor's source is a man aged 18-70 years in good health. The material sequenced was blood T cells: a sorted CD56 or NKG2C T cell subset, CD4+ or CD8+ T cells, or bulk PBMC T cells (not recorded which).

Here the CDR3 is given as CASSRRDGGGGSTDTQYF. The chain is made from TRBV11-1 and TRBJ2-3; TCRdb proposes TRBD1, but this gene call is untestable without DNA. CDR1 and CDR2 (SGHAT, FQDESV) derive from the germline V gene (reference sequence). From its cysteine to its phenylalanine, the CDR3 spans 18 amino acids. No nucleotide data were recorded.